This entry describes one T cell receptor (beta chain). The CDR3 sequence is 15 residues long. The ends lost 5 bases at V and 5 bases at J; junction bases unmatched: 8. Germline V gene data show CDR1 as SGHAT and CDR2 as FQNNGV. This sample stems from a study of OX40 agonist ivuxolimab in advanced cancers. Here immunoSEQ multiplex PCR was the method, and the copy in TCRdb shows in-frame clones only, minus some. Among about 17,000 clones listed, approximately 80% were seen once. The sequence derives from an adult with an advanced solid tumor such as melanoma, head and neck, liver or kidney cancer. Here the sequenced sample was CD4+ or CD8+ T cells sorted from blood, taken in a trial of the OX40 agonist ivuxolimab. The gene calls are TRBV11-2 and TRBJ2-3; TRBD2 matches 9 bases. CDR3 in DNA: TGTGCCAGCAGCACGCGGGGGGGCAAGTTAGATACGCAGTATTTT. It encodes CASSTRGGKLDTQYF.